Listed here are 19 T cell receptor beta chains from one sample, sequenced in a study of a mutant IDH1 vaccine in newly diagnosed glioma. Time point meaning: week 35, safety follow-up. The study gave 300 ug of mutant IDH1 20-mer peptide per vaccine dose, with topical imiquimod. Method: immunoSEQ multiplex PCR; TCRdb's copy keeps in-frame clones and lacks some. The profile covers over 45,000 clones, with approximately 92% appearing a single time and about 2.4% taken by the ten largest. Their cognate antigens are unknown. The sequenced sample was PBMCs, obtained from a glioma patient whose treatment included an IDH1 peptide vaccine. Source of these receptors: a man in his fifties or sixties with glioma.

The chain combines TRBV28 with TRBJ1-5; D gene uncertain. V lost 2 bases and J 5 bases, leaving 4 bases between the germline ends. The CDR3 spans 12 residues. The V gene's germline CDR1 is MDHEN and CDR2 SYDVKM. Written as DNA, the CDR3 is TGTGCCAGCAGTTTAATAGATCAGCCCCAGCATTTT. Translated, it gives CASSLIDQPQHF.

V usage is TRBV6-9 and J usage is TRBJ2-7; D unresolved. CDR1 and CDR2 from the germline V gene are MNHGY and SVAAGI. V lost 3 bases, J lost 0 bases, and 3 bases lay in between. There are 12 residues in the CDR3. CDR3 bases: TGTGCCAGCAGTTACAGCTCCTACGAGCAGTACTTC. It encodes CASSYSSYEQYF.

The chain recombines TRBV9 with TRBJ1-5, with D maybe TRBD1 (5 bases). The CDR3 covers 13 residues. Germline CDR1 SGDLS, CDR2 YYNGEE. Trimming shortened V by 0 bases and J by 7 bases, and 8 bases separated the two germline ends. The CDR3 sequence is CASSVVGDQPQHF. CDR3 nucleotide sequence: TGTGCCAGCAGCGTAGTGGGGGACCAGCCCCAGCATTTT.

This clone has a single count. The chain has TRBV4-3 and TRBJ2-7; a possible D gene is TRBD1 (5 bases). The CDR3 consists of 16 residues. Germline values: CDR1 LGHNA, CDR2 YSLEER. The ends were cut back, 4 bases at V and 3 bases at J, with 19 bases in the middle. The CDR3 here is CASSPATGDSFYEQYF. CDR3 DNA sequence: TGCGCCAGCAGCCCTGCCACAGGAGATAGCTTCTACGAGCAGTACTTC.

The chain employs TRBV5-4 and TRBJ2-1; D assignment may be TRBD1 or TRBD2 (6 bases each). The CDR3 has 15 amino acids. The V gene's germline CDR1 is SGHNT and CDR2 YYREEE (reference sequence). V was cut by 0 bases and J by 4 bases, with 11 bases left in between. CDR3 amino acids: CASSLGGDTYNEQFF. The CDR3 bases are TGTGCCAGCAGCTTGGGGGGGGACACATACAATGAGCAGTTCTTC.

The chain is built from TRBV18 and TRBJ1-1; no definite D call. Germline values: CDR1 KGHSH, CDR2 LQKENI. The V gene lost 0 bases and the J gene lost 0 bases, with 11 bases spanning the gap. The CDR3 is 16 residues long. CDR3 loop: CASSPPGRVMNTEAFF. The DNA for the CDR3 is TGTGCCAGCTCACCACCGGGAAGGGTAATGAACACTGAAGCTTTCTTT.

The chain uses TRBV5-1 and TRBJ1-2; no definite D call. The V end was cut by 0 bases, the J end by 2 bases, with 5 bases between. CDR1 is SGHRS and CDR2 is YFSETQ in the germline V gene. The CDR3 extends over 13 amino acids. The CDR3 here is CASSLAPNYGYTF. The CDR3 DNA follows: TGCGCCAGCAGCTTGGCCCCCAACTATGGCTACACCTTC. Combining the CDR3 with reference TRBV5-1 and TRBJ1-2 gives the whole variable domain KAGVTQTPRYLIKTRGQQVTLSCSPISGHRSVSWYQQTPGQGLQFLFEYFSETQRNKGNFPGRFSGRQFSNSRSEMNVSTLELGDSALYLCASSLAPNYGYTFGSGTRLTVV.

V usage is TRBV5-4 and J usage is TRBJ1-4; possibly TRBD1 for D (5 bases). Deletions cut 3 bases from V and 5 bases from J, with 11 bases between. Germline V gene sequence: CDR1 SGHNT, CDR2 YYREEE (reference sequence). This CDR3 has 14 residues. The CDR3: CASSSGPGNEKLFF. In DNA form, the CDR3 reads TGTGCCAGCAGCTCAGGGCCCGGAAATGAAAAACTGTTTTTT. Full variable domain (outside the CDR3, taken from reference TRBV5-4 and TRBJ1-4): ETGVTQSPTHLIKTRGQQVTLRCSSQSGHNTVSWYQQALGQGPQFIFQYYREEENGRGNFPPRFSGLQFPNYSSELNVNALELDDSALYLCASSSGPGNEKLFFGSGTQLSVL.

The count of this clone is one. This rearrangement joins TRBV5-5 to TRBJ1-2, with 8 bases aligning to TRBD1. With 3 bases clipped from V and 2 bases from J, the junction kept 9 bases outside the gene matches. There are 16 residues in the CDR3. Germline CDR1 SGHKS, CDR2 YYEKEE (reference sequence). The CDR3 here is CASSSGQGTGNYGYTF. CDR3 in DNA: TGTGCCAGCAGCTCCGGACAGGGAACAGGAAACTATGGCTACACCTTC. Together with reference TRBV5-5 and TRBJ1-2, the CDR3 gives the full variable domain: DAGVTQSPTHLIKTRGQQVTLRCSPISGHKSVSWYQQVLGQGPQFIFQYYEKEERGRGNFPDRFSARQFPNYSSELNVNALLLGDSALYLCASSSGQGTGNYGYTFGSGTRLTVV.

The CDR3 DNA reads as TGTGCCAGCAGTCCGGGACTAGCCCTCACAGATACGCAGTATTTT. Translation: CASSPGLALTDTQYF. The chain joins TRBV6-5 to TRBJ2-3, with 9 bases that match TRBD2. This CDR3 is built from 15 residues. The V and J ends lost 5 bases and 2 bases, in that order; junction bases with no gene match: 5. Germline CDR1 reads MNHEY; CDR2 reads SVGAGI.

V usage is TRBV28 and J usage is TRBJ2-1; maybe TRBD1 (6 bases). Germline-derived CDR1 and CDR2 are MDHEN and SYDVKM. There are 12 residues in the CDR3. The V end was cut by 4 bases, the J end by 8 bases, with 9 bases between. In DNA form, the CDR3 reads TGTGCCAGCAGTTCACAGGGTGATGAGCAGTTCTTC. Translating it yields CASSSQGDEQFF.

The chain combines TRBV5-1 with TRBJ1-2; 12 bases fit TRBD1. This CDR3 has 16 amino acids. In germline, CDR1 is SGHRS, CDR2 YFSETQ. J gave up 8 bases and V 2 bases, and 10 bases lay outside the gene matches. CDR3 bases: TGCGCCAGCAGCTTACACCCGGGACAGGGGGCGACAGGCTACACCTTC. Its translation: CASSLHPGQGATGYTF.

The chain uses TRBV30 and TRBJ2-4; 10 nucleotides line up with TRBD2. This CDR3 has 16 residues. Per the germline V gene, CDR1 is GTSNPN and CDR2 is SVGIG (reference sequence). Unmatched junction bases numbered 18, after V lost 8 bases and J lost 8 bases. The CDR3 sequence is CASSGLAGAKGDIQYF. The CDR3 bases are TGTGCCAGCTCCGGGCTAGCGGGGGCCAAAGGGGACATTCAGTACTTC.

This chain links TRBV2 with TRBJ2-3, with a tentative D call TRBD2 (5 bases). V was shortened by 2 bases and J by 0 bases, with 9 bases between the two germline ends. Germline V gene sequence: CDR1 SNHLY, CDR2 FYNNEI. This CDR3 is 15 amino acids long. CDR3 region: CASSELALSTDTQYF. For the CDR3, the DNA is TGTGCCAGCAGTGAACTAGCCCTAAGCACAGATACGCAGTATTTT.

This clone was detected only a few times. The rearrangement joins TRBV10-3 to TRBJ1-2; no firm D call. The CDR3 has 13 amino acids. The germline gives CDR1 ENHRY, CDR2 SYGVKD. Trimming shortened V by 1 base and J by 5 bases, and 8 bases separated the two germline ends. The CDR3 DNA sequence: TGTGCCATCAGTGAGTACGGATTGTATGGCTACACCTTC. As protein: CAISEYGLYGYTF.

The chain employs TRBV7-6 and TRBJ1-3, with D unclear. CDR1 SGHVS and CDR2 FNYEAQ come from the germline V gene. The CDR3 spans 17 residues. V was shortened by 4 bases and J by 0 bases, with 16 bases between the two germline ends. This CDR3 is CASSSPYLHSSGNTIYF. The DNA of the CDR3 is TGTGCCAGCAGCTCCCCTTACTTACATAGCTCTGGAAACACCATATATTTT.

This clone was observed a single time. This chain connects TRBV10-2 to TRBJ1-6, with a possible D match to TRBD1 (6 bases). The CDR3 totals 14 residues. The germline CDR1 and CDR2 sequences are WSHSY and SAAADI. With 4 bases removed from V and 5 bases from J, the gap between germline ends came to 9 bases. CDR3 sequence reads: CASSVRGHNSPLHF. The CDR3 coding sequence is TGCGCCAGCAGTGTGCGGGGGCATAATTCACCCCTCCACTTT.

The V call is TRBV28, the J call TRBJ2-2, with D possibly TRBD2 on 6 matching bases. Germline V gene lookup returns CDR1 MDHEN and CDR2 SYDVKM. V was clipped by 4 bases and J by 0 bases, with 12 bases between them. This CDR3 spans 16 amino acids. The DNA for the CDR3 is TGTGCCAGCAGTTCGGGACTCACCCCGAACACCGGGGAGCTGTTTTTT. Encoded protein: CASSSGLTPNTGELFF.

This sequence joins TRBV11-2 and TRBJ1-1; a possible D gene is TRBD1 (6 bases). Germline CDR1 reads SGHAT; CDR2 reads FQNNGV. The CDR3 length is 14 residues. V lost 4 bases and J 1 base, leaving 10 bases between the germline ends. CDR3 sequence reads: CASSSTGTNTEAFF. The CDR3 DNA sequence: TGTGCCAGCAGCTCGACAGGCACGAACACTGAAGCTTTCTTT.